This T cell receptor beta chain was obtained from a study of regulatory T cells in long-lasting Graves disease. Study-wide findings and caveats: Persistent cases of Graves' showed reduced TCR diversity relative to newly diagnosed patients. Under persistent disease, TRBV28, TRBJ1-2 and TRBJ2-5 were used preferentially.

Described time point: persistent/refractory GD, antithyroid drugs over 5 years with positive TRAb. PBMC RNA served as the TCR library source. Patients of an endocrinology department in Xi'an, China, were included. The authors drew 9 to 9.5 milliliters of peripheral blood into EDTA tubes. CDR1 is DFQATT, CDR2 SNEGSKA, per germline (reference sequence). The CDR3 extends over 14 amino acids. Trimming took 1 base from V and 0 from J, leaving 10 bases between them. A note on this clonotype: Antigen unknown.

Through Arm-PCR of CDR3 regions and iRepertoire HTBI primers, TCR beta libraries were built. TCRdb redid the calling of the multiplex PCR reads with MiXCR, one entry per CDR3 protein. The profile shows 300,000 to 400,000 distinct CDR3 sequences, about 19% of them singletons. The sequence was collected from a female donor with Graves disease. The input for sequencing was peripheral blood mononuclear cells (PBMCs), taken when the disease was refractory, from a patient treated with antithyroid drugs. The V gene is TRBV20-1, the J gene TRBJ2-7, with a possible D match to TRBD1 (5 bases). Here the CDR3 DNA reads TGCAGTGCTAGAGCAAGAAGGGGCTCCTACGAGCAGTACTTC. It encodes CSARARRGSYEQYF.